This TCR beta chain appears in the sequencing data of a study of Graves' ophthalmopathy and Graves' hyperthyroidism. On this clonotype: Its antigen remains unidentified.

The CDR3 covers 14 residues. With 10 bases clipped from V and 4 bases from J, the junction kept 11 bases outside the gene matches. Per the germline V gene, CDR1 is SNHLY and CDR2 is FYNNEI. The PBMC fraction was derived from under 11 ml of fresh peripheral blood. As the template, RNA transcripts were used to amplify TCR beta CDR3 regions. HTBI primers were employed in first-round RT-PCR, then a second-round multiplex PCR followed. One entry per CDR3 protein, called by TCRdb with MiXCR from the multiplex PCR reads. The data show about 740,000 distinct CDR3 sequences, roughly two fifths seen once. Whole-study results and caveats: Blood also contained most of the expanded thyroid clonotypes above 0.001 frequency.

The source of this sequence is an adult man with Graves' ophthalmopathy. Sequencing was done on a sample of peripheral blood. The V gene is TRBV2, the J gene TRBJ2-5; 8 nucleotides line up with TRBD1. For the CDR3, the DNA is TGTGCCACCAAACTAGACAGGGGTGGAGAGACCCAGTACTTC. Translating it yields CATKLDRGGETQYF.